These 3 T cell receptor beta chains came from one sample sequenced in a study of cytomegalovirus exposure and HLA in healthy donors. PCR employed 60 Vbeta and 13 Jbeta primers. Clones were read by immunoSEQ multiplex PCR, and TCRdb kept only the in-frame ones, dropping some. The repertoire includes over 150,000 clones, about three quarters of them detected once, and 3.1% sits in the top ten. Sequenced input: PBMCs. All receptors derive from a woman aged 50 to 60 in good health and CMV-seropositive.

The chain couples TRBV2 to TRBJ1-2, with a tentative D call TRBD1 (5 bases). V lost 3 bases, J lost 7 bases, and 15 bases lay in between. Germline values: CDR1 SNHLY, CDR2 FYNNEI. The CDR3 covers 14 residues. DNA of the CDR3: TGTGCCAGCAGTGAGCGGCAGGGAAGCTCTGGCTACACCTTC. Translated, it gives CASSERQGSSGYTF.

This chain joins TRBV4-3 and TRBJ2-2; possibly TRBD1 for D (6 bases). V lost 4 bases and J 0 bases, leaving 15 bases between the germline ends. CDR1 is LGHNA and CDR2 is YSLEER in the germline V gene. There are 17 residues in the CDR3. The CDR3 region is CASSPSTGSTNTGELFF. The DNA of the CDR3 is TGCGCCAGCAGCCCCAGCACAGGGTCAACGAACACCGGGGAGCTGTTTTTT.

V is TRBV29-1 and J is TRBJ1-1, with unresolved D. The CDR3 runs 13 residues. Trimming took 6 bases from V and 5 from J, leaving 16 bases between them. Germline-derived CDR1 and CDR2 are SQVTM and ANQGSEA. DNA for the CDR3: TGCAGCGTCCTTAGGGAGGGAAGGACTGAAGCTTTCTTT. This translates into CSVLREGRTEAFF.